This T cell receptor (beta chain) comes out of a study of cytomegalovirus exposure and HLA in healthy donors. As concerns this clone: Its antigen is undetermined.

Sequencing used immunoSEQ multiplex PCR; TCRdb keeps in-frame clones, though not all of them. The sample records about 65,000 clones, around 95% being singletons. General observations from the study: In vitro confirmation showed a few CMV-associated chains to be CMV antigen specific.

From germline, CDR1 is SGHNT and CDR2 YYREEE (reference sequence). The CDR3 spans 15 residues. V was pared by 2 bases and J by 0 bases, with 10 bases between. Sequencing was performed on PBMCs. The TCR sequence derives from a man between 18 and 29 years old in good health and CMV-seropositive. The rearrangement joins TRBV5-4 to TRBJ2-3; D is possibly TRBD2 (6 bases). The CDR3 protein is CASSFSGVSTDTQYF. The CDR3 nucleotides are TGTGCCAGCAGCTTCTCGGGAGTTAGCACAGATACGCAGTATTTT.